Presented here are 19 T cell receptor beta chains from one specimen sequenced in a study of regulatory T cells in long-lasting Graves disease (dated by TCRdb to the early 2020s). The sample's time point label is to be understood as: persistent/refractory GD, antithyroid drugs over 5 years with positive TRAb. For both TCR sequencing and RNA sequencing, RNA was extracted from PBMCs in TRIzol. The library relied on multiplex PCR. The sequencer was an Illumina HiSeq 4000. CDR3 regions were amplified by Arm-PCR with iRepertoire HTBI primers to construct TCR beta libraries. TCRdb reanalyzed the raw reads on its own, using fastp at Q25 for trimming and MiXCR for clone calling, and kept in-frame beta chains. CDR3 protein sequences are deduplicated, and each keeps its most common genes and DNA. The sample contains 400,000 to 450,000 distinct CDR3 sequences, around 20% of them found a single time. Of the sample, roughly 28% falls within the top ten clones.

The sequenced sample was peripheral blood mononuclear cells (PBMCs), obtained when the disease was refractory, from a patient treated with antithyroid drugs. The receptor source for this set is a female donor with Graves disease.

This clonotype occurred a few times. This chain joins TRBV24-1 and TRBJ2-1; 8 bases agree with TRBD1. The CDR3 covers 14 residues. Germline V gene data show CDR1 as KGHDR and CDR2 as SFDVKD. After removal of 7 bases from V and 4 bases from J, the junction contained 5 bases not matched to a gene. CDR3 amino acids: CATRPGQGYNEQFF. For the CDR3, the DNA is TGTGCCACCAGGCCCGGACAGGGATACAATGAGCAGTTCTTC.

This clonotype appeared many times. The chain uses TRBV7-2 and TRBJ2-3; D is perhaps TRBD2 (5 bases). This CDR3 spans 13 amino acids. In germline, CDR1 is SGHTA, CDR2 FQGNSA. V was pared by 5 bases and J by 2 bases, with 8 bases between. The CDR3 is CASSPRVTDTQYF. In DNA, the CDR3 is TGTGCCAGCAGCCCGAGGGTCACAGATACGCAGTATTTT.

This chain uses TRBV2 with TRBJ1-3, with D hard to call. The V end lost 7 bases, the J end lost 2 bases, and 6 bases lay between the germline ends. The germline CDR1 and CDR2 sequences are SNHLY and FYNNEI. This CDR3 comprises 12 residues. CDR3 bases: TGTGCCAGCACCAGGACTGGAAACACCATATATTTT. Encoded protein: CASTRTGNTIYF. Together with reference TRBV2 and TRBJ1-3, the CDR3 gives the full variable domain: EPEVTQTPSHQVTQMGQEVILRCVPISNHLYFYWYRQILGQKVEFLVSFYNNEISEKSEIFDDQFSVERPDGSNFTLKIRSTKLEDSAMYFCASTRTGNTIYFGEGSWLTVV.

The rearrangement joins TRBV5-1 to TRBJ2-7, with 9 bases lining up with TRBD1. Unmatched junction bases numbered 7, after V lost 0 bases and J lost 3 bases. The V gene's germline CDR1 is SGHRS and CDR2 YFSETQ. The CDR3 consists of 16 residues. The CDR3 is CASSLAWTGAHYEQYF. The CDR3 bases are TGCGCCAGCAGCTTGGCGTGGACAGGGGCTCACTACGAGCAGTACTTC.

This clonotype was seen repeatedly, ten times or more. V is TRBV6-1 and J is TRBJ1-1; D unresolved. From germline, CDR1 is MNHNS and CDR2 SASEGT. This CDR3 has 15 amino acids. Trimming cost V 8 bases and J 0 bases, with 16 bases left between them. The CDR3 DNA reads as TGTGCCAGCCACTCCCAGGTTTCCATGAACACTGAAGCTTTCTTT. The encoded protein is CASHSQVSMNTEAFF.

This chain joins TRBV7-9 and TRBJ2-1; 7 bases fit TRBD1. Germline loops: CDR1 SEHNR, CDR2 FQNEAQ (reference sequence). V gave up 3 bases and J gave up 5 bases; unmatched junction bases: 10. This CDR3 is built from 16 residues. This chain's CDR3 is CASSLGITTGDNEQFF. CDR3 nucleotides: TGTGCCAGCAGCTTGGGAATTACAACAGGGGACAATGAGCAGTTCTTC. Full variable domain (outside the CDR3, taken from reference TRBV7-9 and TRBJ2-1): DTGVSQNPRHKITKRGQNVTFRCDPISEHNRLYWYRQTLGQGPEFLTYFQNEAQLEKSRLLSDRFSAERPKGSFSTLEIQRTEQGDSAMYLCASSLGITTGDNEQFFGPGTRLTVL.

This clonotype was observed a few times. The CDR3 spells CASSESSPQQYF. The DNA for the CDR3 is TGTGCCAGCAGTGAATCCTCGCCCCAGCAGTACTTC. The chain recombines TRBV2 with TRBJ2-7; D gene unclear. The CDR3 covers 12 residues. Germline CDR1 is SNHLY and CDR2 is FYNNEI. V lost 2 bases, J lost 8 bases, and 10 bases lay in between.

There are a few counts of this clonotype. CDR3 loop: CASSLVMEYQETQYF. The CDR3 nucleotides read TGTGCCAGCAGCTTGGTAATGGAGTACCAAGAGACCCAGTACTTC. V usage is TRBV5-6 and J usage is TRBJ2-5; D gene ambiguous. CDR1 and CDR2 (germline): SGHDT, YYEEEE. Trimming removed 0 bases at V and 0 bases at J, with 9 bases between. This CDR3 comprises 15 residues.

This clonotype showed up just a few times. The chain employs TRBV27 and TRBJ2-7; 8 bases match TRBD2. The CDR3 length is 16 residues. Looked up from germline, CDR1 is MNHEY and CDR2 is SMNVEV (reference sequence). V lost 4 bases and J lost 3; bases outside the gene matches: 11. CDR3 amino acids: CASSWSVGTRHYEQYF. The CDR3 DNA is TGTGCCAGCAGTTGGTCTGTTGGGACTAGGCACTACGAGCAGTACTTC.

This rearrangement joins TRBV28 to TRBJ1-1; D might be TRBD1 (5 bases). The CDR3 is 14 residues long. The V end lost 4 bases, the J end lost 5 bases, and 14 bases lay between the germline ends. Germline loops: CDR1 MDHEN, CDR2 SYDVKM. Here the CDR3 reads CASSSPGSVTEAFF. The CDR3 DNA reads as TGTGCCAGCAGTTCCCCAGGGTCTGTGACTGAAGCTTTCTTT.

This clonotype was detected ten times or more. Here the CDR3 DNA reads TGTGCCAGCAGTTTGACTGGGGCCAACGTCCTGACTTTC. It yields the protein CASSLTGANVLTF. The chain uses TRBV6-5 and TRBJ2-6; D unresolved. Trimming stripped 4 bases from V and 2 bases from J, with 3 bases between. This CDR3 is 13 amino acids long. CDR1 is MNHEY, CDR2 SVGAGI, per germline.

The chain recombines TRBV29-1 with TRBJ2-7; TRBD1 matches at 7 bases. Germline V gives CDR1 SQVTM, CDR2 ANQGSEA. The CDR3 sequence is 13 residues long. The J segment lost 3 bases and the V segment lost 7 bases, leaving 9 bases of the junction unmatched. The CDR3 loop reads CSAKGQAHYEQYF. The CDR3 DNA reads as TGCAGCGCTAAAGGACAGGCGCACTACGAGCAGTACTTC.

Ten or more counts support this clonotype. The rearrangement uses TRBV20-1 and TRBJ2-7; the D is unclear. Germline V gene lookup returns CDR1 DFQATT and CDR2 SNEGSKA (reference sequence). The V gene lost 0 bases and the J gene lost 3 bases, with 3 bases spanning the gap. The CDR3 covers 11 residues. CDR3 loop: CSARDVYEQYF. CDR3 coding DNA: TGCAGTGCTAGAGATGTCTACGAGCAGTACTTC.

The chain recombines TRBV7-9 with TRBJ1-5; D is unresolved. The CDR3 consists of 13 residues. The germline V gene encodes CDR1 SEHNR and CDR2 FQNEAQ (reference sequence). Trimming shortened V by 1 base and J by 6 bases, and 7 bases separated the two germline ends. The CDR3 here is CASSLEAPQPQHF. The CDR3 DNA sequence: TGTGCCAGCAGCTTAGAGGCGCCTCAGCCCCAGCATTTT.

This clonotype was seen repeatedly, ten times or more. The chain combines TRBV20-1 with TRBJ2-7; no clear D. The CDR3 covers 13 residues. Deletions cut 0 bases from V and 0 bases from J, with 6 bases between. CDR1 DFQATT and CDR2 SNEGSKA come from the germline V gene (reference sequence). CDR3 amino acids: CSAREPSSYEQYF. As DNA, the CDR3 is TGCAGTGCTAGAGAGCCGAGCTCCTACGAGCAGTACTTC.

This clonotype was observed a few times. The V gene is TRBV9, the J gene TRBJ2-5, with 7 bases fitting TRBD2. Germline CDR1 reads SGDLS; CDR2 reads YYNGEE. V shed 0 bases, J shed 4 bases, and the junction held 3 bases outside the gene matches. This CDR3 is 14 amino acids long. The CDR3 sequence is CASSVGGSRETQYF. The CDR3 DNA is TGTGCCAGCAGCGTAGGCGGGAGTAGAGAGACCCAGTACTTC.

The V gene is TRBV7-9, the J gene TRBJ1-4, with D tentatively TRBD1 (6 bases). CDR3 length: 15 residues. In germline, CDR1 is SEHNR, CDR2 FQNEAQ (reference sequence). The ends were cut back, 2 bases at V and 5 bases at J, with 12 bases in the middle. As DNA, the CDR3 is TGTGCCAGCAGCTTACGACAGGCTGGGAATGAAAAACTGTTTTTT. Its translation: CASSLRQAGNEKLFF.

Concerning this clonotype: A much larger clone lies a single base off, so this may be a read error. This chain uses TRBV28 with TRBJ2-7, with 12 bases identical to TRBD2. V trimming: 7 bases; J trimming: 5 bases; junction bases outside the gene matches: 6. CDR3 length: 14 residues. Germline V gene lookup returns CDR1 MDHEN and CDR2 SYDVKM. CDR3 in DNA: TGTGCCAGCACTAGCGGGAGGGCCGATCACGAGCAGTACTTC. Its translation is CASTSGRADHEQYF.

The chain has TRBV29-1 and TRBJ2-1; maybe TRBD2 (5 bases). This CDR3 contains 15 residues. The V end was cut by 6 bases, the J end by 2 bases, with 17 bases between. Germline lookup yields CDR1 SQVTM and CDR2 ANQGSEA. CDR3 bases: TGCAGCGTCCCGGGCGTCACTAGAGCCTACAATGAGCAGTTCTTC. Amino acids: CSVPGVTRAYNEQFF.